This T cell receptor (beta chain) is from a study of human T cells and chemical hapten exposure. CDR1 and CDR2 from the germline V gene are MGHRA and YSYEKL. Trimming pared 3 bases from V and 2 bases from J, leaving 9 bases between. The CDR3 has 14 residues. Described time point: patch test 2, 6 weeks after DPC sensitization. The sample's treatment: therapeutic diphenylcyclopropenone sensitization with weekly scalp DPC. TCRdb re-analysed the RACE reads in MiXCR, keeping a single row per CDR3 protein. The sample carries roughly 94,000 distinct CDR3 sequences, approximately 9.3% recorded once. Specimen: whole blood, collected in connection with sensitization to the hapten diphenylcyclopropenone (DPC). The origin of this receptor is a woman aged 40 to 49 with alopecia areata. Some clones in this sample may be carry-over from other donors' samples. This chain uses TRBV4-1 with TRBJ2-3; weak D call: TRBD2 (6 bases). In nucleotides, the CDR3 is TGCGCCAGCAGCCAGGGACTTTACACAGATACGCAGTATTTT. This codes for CASSQGLYTDTQYF.